Listed here is a single T cell receptor beta chain. Its cognate antigen is unknown. This entry is derived from a study of blood T cells in healthy people across ages. Study-wide results and caveats: Fewer expanded clones and more diversity marked long-lived versus aged donors.

Germline V gene sequence: CDR1 DFQATT, CDR2 SNEGSKA (reference sequence). CDR3 length: 14 residues. The germline V and J ends were trimmed by 3 bases and 2 bases, with 11 bases remaining between them. Isolation per sample recovered at least 6 million PBMCs. It was with a sample-barcoded 5' primer and a J-beta primer mix that a second PCR of about 6 to 12 cycles was run. TCRdb analysed the 5' RACE reads with MiXCR anew, one entry per CDR3 protein. Here the sample spans hundreds of thousands of distinct CDR3 sequences, approximately 50% being singletons. The gene calls are TRBV20-1 and TRBJ1-5, with a possible D match to TRBD1 (5 bases). This receptor was taken from an older woman in good health. Sequenced material: blood. Written as DNA, the CDR3 is TGCAGTGCTAGGGGACCCGCAGGCAATCAGCCCCAGCATTTT. Amino acid sequence: CSARGPAGNQPQHF.